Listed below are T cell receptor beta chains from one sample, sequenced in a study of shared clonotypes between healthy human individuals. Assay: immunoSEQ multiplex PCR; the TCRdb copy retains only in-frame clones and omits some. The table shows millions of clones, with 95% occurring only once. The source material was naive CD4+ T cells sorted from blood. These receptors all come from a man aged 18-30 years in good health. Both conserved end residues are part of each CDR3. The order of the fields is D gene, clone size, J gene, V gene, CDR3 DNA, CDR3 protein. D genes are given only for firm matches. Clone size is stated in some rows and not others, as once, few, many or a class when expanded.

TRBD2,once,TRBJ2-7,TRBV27,TGTGCCAGCCTTAAAACGGGACTAGCGGGAGGACCTACCTACGAGCAGTACTTC,CASLKTGLAGGPTYEQYF
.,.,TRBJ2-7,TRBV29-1,TGCAGCGTTGTGGGGACCCGAACAGATCCCTACGAGCAGTACTTC,CSVVGTRTDPYEQYF
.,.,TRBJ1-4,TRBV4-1,TGCGCCAGCAGCCCCGGGGGGCAGGCGAATGAAAAACTGTTTTTT,CASSPGGQANEKLFF
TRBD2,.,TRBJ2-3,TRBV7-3,TGTGCCAGCAGCTCTAGCGGGGGCCAGCCAGCTACGCAGTATTTT,CASSSSGGQPATQYF
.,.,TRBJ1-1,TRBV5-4,TGTGCCAGCAGCTTGGGGAGGGGAACTGAAGCTTTCTTT,CASSLGRGTEAFF
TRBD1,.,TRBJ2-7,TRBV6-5,TGTGCCAGCAGTTACTCTCGCCAGGGGGCCGGGGAGCAGTACTTC,CASSYSRQGAGEQYF
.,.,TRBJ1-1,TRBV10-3,TGTGCCATCAGTGAAAGCACTGAAGCTTTCTTT,CAISESTEAFF
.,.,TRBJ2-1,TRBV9,TGTGCCAGCAGCCCGCCCCGGACCCGCTACAATGAGCAGTTCTTC,CASSPPRTRYNEQFF
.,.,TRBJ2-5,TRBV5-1,TGCGCCAGCAGCCCGGGGTCAGGGGATGGAGAGACCCAGTACTTC,CASSPGSGDGETQYF
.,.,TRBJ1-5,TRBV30,TGTGCCTGGAGAGGGACCCATAGCAATCAGCCCCAGCATTTT,CAWRGTHSNQPQHF
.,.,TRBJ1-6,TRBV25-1,TGTGCCAGCCAAACAGGGCGGAGCCTTTTAAATTCACCCCTCCACTTT,CASQTGRSLLNSPLHF